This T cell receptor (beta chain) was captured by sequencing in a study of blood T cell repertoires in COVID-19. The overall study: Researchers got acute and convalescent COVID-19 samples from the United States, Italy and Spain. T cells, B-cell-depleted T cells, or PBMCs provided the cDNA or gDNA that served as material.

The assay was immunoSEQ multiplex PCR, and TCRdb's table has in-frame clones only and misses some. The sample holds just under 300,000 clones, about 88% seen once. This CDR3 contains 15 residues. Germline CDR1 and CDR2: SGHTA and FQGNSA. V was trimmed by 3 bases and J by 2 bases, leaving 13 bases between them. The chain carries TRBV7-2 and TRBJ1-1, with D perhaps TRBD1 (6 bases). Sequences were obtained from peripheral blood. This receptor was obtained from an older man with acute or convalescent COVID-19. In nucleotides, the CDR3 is TGTGCCAGCAGCTTCCAGACAGGCTCTAACACTGAAGCTTTCTTT. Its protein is CASSFQTGSNTEAFF.